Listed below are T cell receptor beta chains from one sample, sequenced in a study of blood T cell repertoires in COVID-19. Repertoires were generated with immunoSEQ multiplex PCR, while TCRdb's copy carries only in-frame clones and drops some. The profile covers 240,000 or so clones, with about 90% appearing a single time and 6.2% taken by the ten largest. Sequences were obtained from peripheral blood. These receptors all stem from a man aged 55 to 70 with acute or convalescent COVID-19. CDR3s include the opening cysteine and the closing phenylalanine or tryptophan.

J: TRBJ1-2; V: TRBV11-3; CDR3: CASSFDGRGDYGYTF
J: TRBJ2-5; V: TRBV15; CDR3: CATSSRPRRERMYQETQYF
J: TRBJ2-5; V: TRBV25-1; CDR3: CASSADRSYQETQYF
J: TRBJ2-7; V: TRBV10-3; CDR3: CAISGARLAGYYEQYF
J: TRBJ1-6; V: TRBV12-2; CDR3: CASRLALGQGISPLHF
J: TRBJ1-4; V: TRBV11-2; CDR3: CASSLDIGSNEKLFF
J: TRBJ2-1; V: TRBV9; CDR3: CASSVDSGPYNEQFF
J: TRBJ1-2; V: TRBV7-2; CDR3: CASSSGQGLLYGYTF
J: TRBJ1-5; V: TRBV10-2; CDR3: CASSVNNNQPQHF
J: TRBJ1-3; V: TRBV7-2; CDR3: CASSLMGSGVRNTIYF
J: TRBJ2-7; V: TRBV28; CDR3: CASSLSSYEQYF
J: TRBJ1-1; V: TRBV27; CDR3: CASSPARVGTEAFF
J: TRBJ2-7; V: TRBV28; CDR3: CASSLFGLGSYEQYF
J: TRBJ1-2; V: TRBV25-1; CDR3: CASSPRGGSGYTF
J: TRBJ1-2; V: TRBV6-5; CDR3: CASSYRYQDRVYGYTF
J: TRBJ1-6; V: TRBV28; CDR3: CASSSRYLYSPLHF
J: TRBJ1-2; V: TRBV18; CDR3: CASSPLGSGTGLNYGYTF
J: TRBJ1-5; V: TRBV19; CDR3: CASHREGRQPQHF
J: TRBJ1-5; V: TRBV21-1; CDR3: CASKDTKSGVNQPQHF
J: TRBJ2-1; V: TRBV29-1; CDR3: CSVRLSGRPSSYNEQFF
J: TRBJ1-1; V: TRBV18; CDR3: CASSPSARGNTEAFF
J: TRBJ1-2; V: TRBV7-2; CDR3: CASSVKGGAVGGYTF
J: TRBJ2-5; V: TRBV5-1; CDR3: CASSLGISSSQETQYF
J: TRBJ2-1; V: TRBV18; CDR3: CASSPGGQGTGQFF
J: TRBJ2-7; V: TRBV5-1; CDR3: CASSLEGTSPYEQYF
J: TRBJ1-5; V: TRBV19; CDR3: CASSWGTGVDQPQHF
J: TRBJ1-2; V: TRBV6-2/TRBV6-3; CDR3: CASSYAGAQNYGYTF
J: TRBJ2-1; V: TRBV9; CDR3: CASSSLAGEQFF
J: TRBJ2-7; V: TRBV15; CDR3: CATSRDQTVDYTYEQYF
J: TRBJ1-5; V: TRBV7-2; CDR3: CASSLDRYQPQHF
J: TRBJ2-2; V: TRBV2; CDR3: CASSREGVRVGTGELFF
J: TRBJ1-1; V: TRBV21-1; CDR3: CASSKAPGTFEAFF
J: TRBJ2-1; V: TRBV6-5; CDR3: CASSLRLPPYNEQFF
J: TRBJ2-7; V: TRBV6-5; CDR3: CASSSTRDRGNEQYF
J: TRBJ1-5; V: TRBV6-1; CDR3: CASSERGHFSNQPQHF
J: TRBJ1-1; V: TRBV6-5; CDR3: CASSQGAPAEAFF
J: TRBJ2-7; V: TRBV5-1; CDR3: CASSLSPGQGEYEQYF
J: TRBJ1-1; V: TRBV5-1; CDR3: CASRDSLGGTEAFF
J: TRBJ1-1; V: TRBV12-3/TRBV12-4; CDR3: CASSLERDTEAFF
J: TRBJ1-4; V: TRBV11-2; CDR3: CASSSSRGAVLFF
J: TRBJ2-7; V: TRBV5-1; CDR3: CASSRDRPYEQYF
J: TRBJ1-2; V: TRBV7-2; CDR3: CASSLPGREAHGYTF
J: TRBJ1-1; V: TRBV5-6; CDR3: CASSLGTGSIRTEAFF